The 8 T cell receptor beta chains below were found in one sample sequenced in a study of molecular identifiers for immune sequencing clone quantification. TCRdb processed the PCR reads anew with MiXCR; each CDR3 protein has one entry. The sample contains tens of thousands of distinct CDR3 sequences, roughly 18% of which appear only once. The source material was naive CD8+ T cells from blood, with Jurkat cell RNA spiked in. Subset noted: FACS-sorted CD8+CD4-CCR7+CD45RA+ naive T cells. The receptor source for this set is a human donor in good health. Some libraries in this study had Jurkat cell RNA spiked in.

V is TRBV11-2 and J is TRBJ2-1; maybe TRBD2 (5 bases). The length of the CDR3 is 15 residues. Trimming pared 5 bases from V and 0 bases from J, leaving 11 bases between. Per the germline V gene, CDR1 is SGHAT and CDR2 is FQNNGV. The CDR3 region has the DNA TGTGCCAGCAGCCCCCCTAGCTTCTCCTACAATGAGCAGTTCTTC. Amino acid sequence: CASSPPSFSYNEQFF.

This clonotype was counted a few times. The chain joins TRBV5-6 to TRBJ2-7, with TRBD2 as a possible D gene (7 bases). This CDR3 is 15 amino acids long. V lost 4 bases and J lost 3, with 17 bases in between. The germline CDR1 and CDR2 sequences are SGHDT and YYEEEE. CDR3 nucleotide sequence: TGTGCCAGCAGCCCAGTGGCGGGGGCTAACTACGAGCAGTACTTC. It encodes CASSPVAGANYEQYF.

The chain uses TRBV7-9 and TRBJ2-7, with 12 bases that match TRBD2. CDR1 is SEHNR and CDR2 is FQNEAQ in the germline V gene (reference sequence). This CDR3 spans 17 amino acids. The V gene end was trimmed by 5 bases and the J gene end by 3 bases; junction bases not matched to a gene: 11. As DNA, the CDR3 is TGTGCCAGCAGCCCACCCGGTTGGACTAGCGGGGACTACGAGCAGTACTTC. Protein sequence: CASSPPGWTSGDYEQYF.

At least ten counts were recorded for this clonotype. J is TRBJ2-7 and V is TRBV10-3; D is tentatively TRBD1 or TRBD2 (6 bases each). Germline V gene data show CDR1 as ENHRY and CDR2 as SYGVKD. This CDR3 comprises 12 residues. V was trimmed by 5 bases and J by 5 bases, leaving 10 bases between them. The CDR3: CAISQRGDEQYF. In DNA, the CDR3 is TGTGCCATCAGTCAGAGGGGGGACGAGCAGTACTTC.

Many counts were recorded for this clonotype. J is TRBJ2-7 and V is TRBV7-8, with 13 bases identical to TRBD2. CDR1 is SGHVS and CDR2 is FQNEAQ in the germline V gene. V was clipped by 4 bases and J by 4 bases; unmatched bases: 7. The CDR3 is 16 residues long. CDR3 amino acids: CASSSGLAGAPYEQYF. The CDR3 DNA follows: TGTGCCAGCAGCTCAGGACTAGCGGGGGCCCCGTACGAGCAGTACTTC.

As concerns this clonotype: A read error may explain this, as a much larger clone is one base away. The CDR3 bases are TGTGCCAGCGGGTCCTACGATGAGCAGTTCTTC. Translating gives CASGSYDEQFF. The rearrangement uses TRBV28 and TRBJ2-1; D not certain. CDR1 is MDHEN, CDR2 SYDVKM, per germline. The CDR3 is 11 residues long.

This clonotype was counted ten times or more. This rearrangement joins TRBV14 to TRBJ2-5, with 9 nucleotides matching TRBD2. This CDR3 region has 15 residues. V shed 1 base, J shed 3 bases, and the junction held 3 bases outside the gene matches. Germline-derived CDR1 and CDR2 are SGHDN and FVKESK. The CDR3, as DNA: TGTGCCAGCAGCCAAGTTAGGACTAGCGAAGAGACCCAGTACTTC. Encoded protein: CASSQVRTSEETQYF.

The chain is built from TRBV5-8 and TRBJ2-3, with a weak D call TRBD2 (6 bases). CDR1 and CDR2 (germline): SGHTS, YDEGEE. The CDR3 covers 16 residues. Trimming took off 0 bases at V and 0 bases at J, with 11 bases between the two ends. The CDR3 is CASSLVAGTSTDTQYF. The CDR3 DNA follows: TGTGCCAGCAGCTTGGTTGCGGGAACTAGCACAGATACGCAGTATTTT. Filled out from reference TRBV5-8 and TRBJ2-3, the complete variable domain reads EAGVTQSPTHLIKTRGQQATLRCSPISGHTSVYWYQQALGLGLQFLLWYDEGEERNRGNFPPRFSGRQFPNYSSELNVNALELEDSALYLCASSLVAGTSTDTQYFGPGTRLTVL.